This T cell receptor (beta chain) was identified in a study of blood T cell repertoires in COVID-19. Study-wide context: Whether acute or convalescent, the COVID-19 samples came from the United States, Italy and Spain.

Trimming stripped 0 bases from V and 7 bases from J, with 11 bases between. Germline V lookup: CDR1 SNHLY, CDR2 FYNNEI. The CDR3 is 14 residues long. As processed by the authors: Reference gene primer amplification yielded estimated nucleated cell counts. Some clones are missing from TCRdb's copy, which holds only in-frame ones; the method was immunoSEQ multiplex PCR. That table gives V, J and clone size, and the DNA gave D and trimming. The profile covers roughly 410,000 clones, with more than 70% appearing a single time and 0.95% to 1.5% taken by the ten largest. This chain connects TRBV2 to TRBJ2-3; D perhaps matches TRBD1 (6 bases). Sequencing was done on a sample of peripheral blood. The origin of this receptor is a man aged 40-49 years with acute or convalescent COVID-19. Here the CDR3 reads CASSEASDRYTQYF. As DNA, the CDR3 is TGTGCCAGCAGTGAAGCTTCGGACAGATATACGCAGTATTTT.